Shown below are 27 T cell receptor beta chains from a single sample sequenced in a study of blood T cell repertoires in COVID-19. Assay used: immunoSEQ multiplex PCR; TCRdb lists only in-frame clones, some missing. This repertoire shows more than 200,000 clones, nearly 90% found once; its top ten account for roughly 4%. The source material was PBMCs or T cells enriched from blood (not recorded which). Receptors originate from a woman aged 25 to 39 with acute COVID-19.

The J gene is TRBJ1-1, the V gene TRBV19; 7 nucleotides agree with TRBD1. This CDR3 is 12 amino acids long. Germline V gene data show CDR1 as LNHDA and CDR2 as SQIVND (reference sequence). With V trimmed by 8 bases and J by 3 bases, 3 bases remained unmatched. The CDR3 region has the DNA TGTGCCAGTTATGACAGGGACACTGAAGCTTTCTTT. Protein sequence: CASYDRDTEAFF. The variable domain in full, completed from reference TRBV19 and TRBJ1-1, reads DGGITQSPKYLFRKEGQNVTLSCEQNLNHDAMYWYRQDPGQGLRLIYYSQIVNDFQKGDIAEGYSVSREKKESFPLTVTSAQKNPTAFYLCASYDRDTEAFFGQGTRLTVV.

This clone was detected only once. The chain uses TRBV9 and TRBJ1-3; 7 nucleotides match TRBD1. J was trimmed by 4 bases and V by 3 bases; bases with no gene match: 13. CDR1 SGDLS and CDR2 YYNGEE come from the germline V gene. The CDR3 has 17 amino acids. Written as DNA, the CDR3 is TGTGCCAGCAGCGCCCAGCCCCCTGCAGGGGGGGGAAACACCATATATTTT. Translated, it gives CASSAQPPAGGGNTIYF.

V is TRBV7-9 and J is TRBJ2-1; no firm D call. Germline CDR1 and CDR2: SEHNR and FQNEAQ (reference sequence). The CDR3 length is 13 residues. The V and J ends lost 6 bases and 9 bases respectively, with 15 bases between them. The CDR3: CASSVPSPTEQFF. For the CDR3, the DNA is TGTGCCAGCAGTGTTCCTAGTCCGACTGAGCAGTTCTTC.

The chain combines TRBV4-3 with TRBJ2-2; weak D call: TRBD2 (6 bases). This CDR3 comprises 16 residues. Trimming pared 0 bases from V and 0 bases from J, leaving 8 bases between. Germline V gene sequence: CDR1 LGHNA, CDR2 YSLEER. CDR3 sequence (DNA): TGCGCCAGCAGCCAAGATTTAGCGGCGAACACCGGGGAGCTGTTTTTT. Residues: CASSQDLAANTGELFF.

The chain carries TRBV3-1 (or the pseudogene TRBV3-2) and TRBJ2-3; TRBD2 aligns across 9 bases. CDR1 and CDR2 (germline): LGHDT, YNNKEL (reference sequence). Unmatched junction bases numbered 17, after V lost 2 bases and J lost 5 bases. The CDR3 totals 19 residues. The CDR3 DNA follows: TGTGCCAGCAGCCAACTCCTTGGGTTGGTAGCGGGGGATGAAGATACGCAGTATTTT. Amino acid sequence: CASSQLLGLVAGDEDTQYF.

The rearrangement uses TRBV30 and TRBJ1-5; 7 bases are shared with TRBD1. The ends lost 0 bases at V and 4 bases at J; junction bases unmatched: 3. Per the germline V gene, CDR1 is GTSNPN and CDR2 is SVGIG (reference sequence). The CDR3 is 14 amino acids. The CDR3 DNA follows: TGTGCCTGGAGTGTGGGACAGAAGAATCAGCCCCAGCATTTT. Translated, it gives CAWSVGQKNQPQHF.

The chain has TRBV3-1 (or the pseudogene TRBV3-2) and TRBJ1-3, with 8 bases matching TRBD1. V lost 4 bases and J lost 4; bases outside the gene matches: 3. The CDR3 runs to 14 residues. CDR1 LGHDT and CDR2 YNNKEL come from the germline V gene (reference sequence). DNA of the CDR3: TGTGCCAGCAGCCGACAGGGGAGCGGAAACACCATATATTTT. This gives the protein CASSRQGSGNTIYF.

The chain combines TRBV6-4 with TRBJ2-1, with TRBD1 matching over 8 bases. The CDR3 totals 15 residues. Germline-derived CDR1 and CDR2 are MRHNA and SNTAGT. The J segment lost 2 bases and the V segment lost 6 bases, leaving 6 bases of the junction unmatched. The CDR3 is CASRKTGEAYNEQFF. In DNA form, the CDR3 reads TGTGCCAGCAGGAAGACAGGGGAGGCCTACAATGAGCAGTTCTTC.

The chain carries TRBV27 and TRBJ2-4; 7 positions agree with TRBD1. The CDR3 length is 15 residues. CDR1 and CDR2 from the germline V gene are MNHEY and SMNVEV (reference sequence). With V trimmed by 5 bases and J by 7 bases, 11 bases remained unmatched. CDR3: CASSQLPGTANIQYF. The CDR3 bases are TGTGCCAGCAGTCAACTCCCCGGGACAGCGAACATTCAGTACTTC.

The V and J genes are TRBV7-2 and TRBJ2-5; a weak D match, TRBD1 (5 bases). V lost 2 bases and J 5 bases, leaving 12 bases between the germline ends. CDR1 and CDR2 from the germline V gene are SGHTA and FQGNSA. The CDR3 loop spans 14 amino acids. The CDR3 region is CASSLKVGLETQYF. In DNA form, the CDR3 reads TGTGCCAGCAGCTTAAAGGTGGGGCTGGAGACCCAGTACTTC.

The chain carries TRBV25-1 and TRBJ2-3, with D perhaps TRBD1 (6 bases). V gave up 2 bases and J gave up 4 bases, with 13 bases separating them. Germline CDR1 is MGHDK and CDR2 is SYGVNS. This CDR3 contains 15 residues. CDR3 sequence: CASSERYRAADTQYF. The CDR3, as DNA: TGTGCCAGCAGTGAACGGTACAGGGCGGCAGATACGCAGTATTTT.

The chain uses TRBV21-1 and TRBJ1-3; the table's D call of TRBD1 was not tested on the DNA. TRBV21-1 is termed a pseudogene. CDR3 length: 18 amino acids. For the CDR3, the DNA is TGTGCCAGCCCGACCCCGCCGGGACAACAAGGCTCTGGAAACACCATATATTTT. Translated, it gives CASPTPPGQQGSGNTIYF.

This chain uses TRBV7-2 with TRBJ2-3; a weak D match, TRBD1 (6 bases). CDR1 is SGHTA, CDR2 FQGNSA, per germline. Trimming removed 6 bases from V and 1 base from J, with 11 bases in between. The CDR3 loop spans 14 amino acids. CDR3 DNA: TGTGCCAGCAGGGGAAGACAGGGCACAGATACGCAGTATTTT. Translating it yields CASRGRQGTDTQYF.

This clone was detected only a few times. J is TRBJ2-2 and V is TRBV2; D ambiguous. The CDR3 covers 10 residues. The germline CDR1 and CDR2 sequences are SNHLY and FYNNEI. The ends were cut back, 6 bases at V and 11 bases at J, with 7 bases in the middle. The CDR3 bases are TGTGCCAGCAGATATACAGAGCTGTTTTTT. Its translation: CASRYTELFF.

CDR3 sequence (DNA): TGTGCCAGCAGCTTGATTTCTATCTACGAGCAGTACTTC. Residues: CASSLISIYEQYF. The genes are TRBV5-6 and TRBJ2-7; D remains unclear. Germline V gene sequence: CDR1 SGHDT, CDR2 YYEEEE. V dropped 1 base and J dropped 3 bases, with 8 bases sitting between them. The CDR3 loop spans 13 amino acids.

This chain links TRBV6-2 or TRBV6-3 with TRBJ1-5; the match to TRBD1 covers 8 bases. The CDR3 loop spans 15 amino acids. Trimming at V came to 6 bases and at J to 4 bases, leaving 8 bases not matched to a gene. CDR1 and CDR2 from the germline V gene are MNHEY and SVGEGT. For the CDR3, the DNA is TGTGCCAGCAGCTCTCAAAACAGGGGGAATCAGCCCCAGCATTTT. It translates to CASSSQNRGNQPQHF.

This chain links TRBV18 with TRBJ2-6, with TRBD1 matching over 12 bases. The ends lost 4 bases at V and 0 bases at J; junction bases unmatched: 4. This CDR3 spans 18 amino acids. Germline V gene lookup returns CDR1 KGHSH and CDR2 LQKENI. DNA for the CDR3: TGTGCCAGCTCACTGGGACAGGGGGCCGGCTCTGGGGCCAACGTCCTGACTTTC. It specifies CASSLGQGAGSGANVLTF.

This chain connects TRBV4-1 to TRBJ2-5, with a possible D match to TRBD2 (6 bases). The germline V and J ends were trimmed by 4 bases and 1 base, with 13 bases remaining between them. This CDR3 is built from 15 residues. Germline-derived CDR1 and CDR2 are MGHRA and YSYEKL. The DNA of the CDR3 is TGCGCCAGCAGCCTTGGAGGGGCTCTCCAAGAGACCCAGTACTTC. Translating it yields CASSLGGALQETQYF.

The chain joins TRBV6-5 to TRBJ1-5, with a tentative D call TRBD1 (5 bases). This CDR3 region has 14 residues. Germline V gene data show CDR1 as MNHEY and CDR2 as SVGAGI. V lost 6 bases and J 5 bases, leaving 14 bases between the germline ends. Written as DNA, the CDR3 is TGTGCCAGCAGCCTACAGGTGTCCGATCAGCCCCAGCATTTT. Amino acid sequence: CASSLQVSDQPQHF.

The genes are TRBV27 and TRBJ1-5; D might be TRBD1 (6 bases). The CDR3 has 14 residues. Trimming left V 1 base short and J 7 bases short, with 11 bases between. Germline V gene sequence: CDR1 MNHEY, CDR2 SMNVEV (reference sequence). The CDR3 DNA sequence: TGTGCCAGCAGTTTATATGGGGGCGGGCAGCCCCAGCATTTT. Protein sequence: CASSLYGGGQPQHF.

The chain recombines TRBV7-9 with TRBJ1-1; no reliable D call. This CDR3 contains 16 residues. Trimming pared 5 bases from V and 12 bases from J, leaving 28 bases between. Germline V gene data show CDR1 as SEHNR and CDR2 as FQNEAQ (reference sequence). CDR3 in DNA: TGTGCCAGCAGCCCCGGCGAGGGTCCGAGAGGTTCTCACTCTTTCTTT. This encodes CASSPGEGPRGSHSFF.

The chain has TRBV29-1 and TRBJ1-5; TRBD1 matches at 8 bases. Trimming cost V 7 bases and J 0 bases; bases outside gene matches: 14. This CDR3 is 17 amino acids long. Germline loops: CDR1 SQVTM, CDR2 ANQGSEA. The CDR3 region is CSEGSGTGGDSNQPQHF. The CDR3 bases are TGCAGCGAGGGTTCTGGTACAGGGGGGGATAGCAATCAGCCCCAGCATTTT.

This sequence joins TRBV3-1 (or the pseudogene TRBV3-2) and TRBJ1-3, with unresolved D. This CDR3 is built from 14 residues. With 6 bases removed from V and 0 bases from J, the gap between germline ends came to 9 bases. Looked up from germline, CDR1 is LGHDT and CDR2 is YNNKEL (reference sequence). The CDR3 DNA reads as TGTGCCAGCAGACTAGGTTACTCTGGAAACACCATATATTTT. This gives the protein CASRLGYSGNTIYF.

This clone was observed once. The V gene is TRBV7-2, the J gene TRBJ1-1, with D uncertain. Deletions cut 0 bases from V and 4 bases from J, with 15 bases between. Germline CDR1 reads SGHTA; CDR2 reads FQGNSA. The CDR3 loop spans 16 amino acids. The CDR3 sequence: CASSLALGWTGTEAFF. CDR3 DNA: TGTGCCAGCAGCTTAGCCTTGGGATGGACTGGCACTGAAGCTTTCTTT.

The chain employs TRBV7-8 and TRBJ2-1; 13 bases map to TRBD2. J was trimmed by 8 bases and V by 5 bases; bases with no gene match: 9. Looked up from germline, CDR1 is SGHVS and CDR2 is FQNEAQ. The CDR3 has 16 residues. The CDR3 nucleotides are TGTGCCAGCAGCCGCCAAACTAGCGGGGGGGAATATGAGCAGTTCTTC. This gives the protein CASSRQTSGGEYEQFF.

This chain uses TRBV6-2 or TRBV6-3 with TRBJ2-1; D remains unclear. V shed 8 bases and J shed 8 bases, with 10 bases lying between them. CDR1 and CDR2 from the germline V gene are MNHEY and SVGEGT. The CDR3 is made up of 11 amino acids. CDR3 amino acids: CASGPYDEQFF. The CDR3, as DNA: TGTGCCAGCGGCCCCTATGATGAGCAGTTCTTC.

This clone was counted a few times. The chain couples TRBV10-3 to TRBJ1-4, with D possibly TRBD1 on 5 matching bases. Germline lookup yields CDR1 ENHRY and CDR2 SYGVKD. CDR3 length: 15 amino acids. Trimming removed 0 bases from V and 7 bases from J, with 12 bases in between. CDR3 coding DNA: TGTGCCATCAGTGAGTCGACTCAGGGAGGTGAAAAACTGTTTTTT. Protein product: CAISESTQGGEKLFF.